This passage covers 4 T cell receptor beta chains from one sample sequenced in a study of blood T cell repertoires in COVID-19. Sequenced by immunoSEQ multiplex PCR; TCRdb stores in-frame clones only, minus some. The sample yields about 230,000 clones, around 85% seen once. The source material was peripheral blood. These receptors all stem from an elderly woman with acute or convalescent COVID-19.

The chain links TRBV2 to TRBJ2-2; 7 positions match TRBD1. The CDR3 is made up of 14 amino acids. CDR1 and CDR2 from the germline V gene are SNHLY and FYNNEI. With 8 bases clipped from V and 3 bases from J, the junction kept 6 bases outside the gene matches. This CDR3 is CASCRDSYTGELFF. CDR3 sequence (DNA): TGTGCCAGCTGCAGGGACAGCTACACCGGGGAGCTGTTTTTT.

The rearrangement joins TRBV27 to TRBJ1-6; TRBD1 might be the D (6 bases). Trimming shortened V by 5 bases and J by 4 bases, and 12 bases separated the two germline ends. This CDR3 has 15 residues. The germline gives CDR1 MNHEY, CDR2 SMNVEV (reference sequence). In nucleotides, the CDR3 is TGTGCCAGCAGTCCACTACAGGGTTATAATTCACCCCTCCACTTT. Protein product: CASSPLQGYNSPLHF.

The V call is TRBV7-9, the J call TRBJ2-2; maybe TRBD2 (6 bases). Per the germline V gene, CDR1 is SEHNR and CDR2 is FQNEAQ (reference sequence). Trimming took off 5 bases at V and 8 bases at J, with 12 bases between the two ends. The CDR3 extends over 13 amino acids. CDR3 sequence reads: CASSLRLGGELFF. CDR3 bases: TGTGCCAGCAGCCTCAGACTAGGTGGGGAGCTGTTTTTT. The whole variable domain, filled in from reference TRBV7-9 and TRBJ2-2, reads DTGVSQNPRHKITKRGQNVTFRCDPISEHNRLYWYRQTLGQGPEFLTYFQNEAQLEKSRLLSDRFSAERPKGSFSTLEIQRTEQGDSAMYLCASSLRLGGELFFGEGSRLTVL.

The V and J genes are TRBV10-3 and TRBJ2-7, with 7 bases identical to TRBD1. Germline trimming cut 10 bases from V and 11 bases from J; bases unmatched to any gene: 11. The CDR3 spans 11 residues. CDR1 is ENHRY, CDR2 SYGVKD, per germline. The CDR3 nucleotides read TGTGCCACCCTTTCTACCGGGACAGAGTACTTC. This encodes CATLSTGTEYF.